The rows below give T cell receptor beta chains drawn from one sample of a study of blood T cells in healthy people across ages. TCRdb re-called the 5' RACE reads with MiXCR, one entry per CDR3 protein. The repertoire consists of about 810,000 distinct CDR3 sequences, with 35% to 40% occurring once and the leading ten covering around 13%. The material sequenced was blood. These receptors were taken from a man younger than 35 in good health. Both conserved end residues are part of each CDR3. A D gene is named only where the DNA matches it firmly. Some rows have no size entry. The others give once, few or many, or a class for an expanded clone.

few	TRBD2	TRBV11-2	TRBJ2-1	CASSFPSRGSTAGGPNYNEQFF	TGTGCCAGCAGCTTTCCCAGCAGGGGGTCGACAGCGGGGGGGCCTAACTACAATGAGCAGTTCTTC
.	.	TRBV2	TRBJ1-5	CASGTGTQSNQPQHF	TGTGCCAGCGGAACCGGGACACAGAGCAATCAGCCCCAGCATTTT
.	.	TRBV7-8	TRBJ2-5	CSSSLVEETQYF	TGTTCCAGCAGCTTAGTAGAAGAGACCCAGTACTTC
.	.	TRBV18	TRBJ1-1	CASSPRRTAEAFF	TGTGCCAGCTCACCACGACGGACCGCTGAAGCTTTCTTT
.	TRBD1	TRBV20-1	TRBJ2-5	CSAAGQGVRAQYF	TGCAGTGCGGCAGGACAGGGGGTTAGGGCCCAGTACTTC
few	.	TRBV7-3	TRBJ2-3	CASSVMVQADTQYF	TGTGCCAGCAGCGTCATGGTTCAGGCAGATACGCAGTATTTT
.	.	TRBV5-1	TRBJ1-1	CASSLVPENTEAFF	TGCGCCAGCAGCTTGGTCCCAGAGAACACTGAAGCTTTCTTT
.	.	TRBV20-1	TRBJ2-1	CSARDLGTVTVYEQFF	TGCAGTGCTAGAGATCTGGGAACCGTTACCGTTTATGAGCAGTTCTTC
.	.	TRBV20-1	TRBJ1-5	CSARDPWGGQPQHF	TGCAGTGCTAGAGATCCGTGGGGCGGTCAGCCCCAGCATTTT
.	TRBD2	TRBV20-1	TRBJ2-3	CSASGTSRTDTQYF	TGCAGTGCTTCCGGGACTAGCCGAACAGATACGCAGTATTTT
.	TRBD2	TRBV15	TRBJ2-1	CATSRDTSGGYNEQFF	TGTGCCACCAGCAGAGATACGAGCGGGGGTTACAATGAGCAGTTCTTC
.	.	TRBV6-5	TRBJ1-5	CASGETPNQPQHF	TGTGCCAGCGGAGAAACACCTAATCAGCCCCAGCATTTT
many	.	TRBV5-1	TRBJ2-5	CASSLPSDQETQYF	TGCGCCAGCAGCTTGCCTTCGGATCAAGAGACCCAGTACTTC
.	.	TRBV28	TRBJ2-2	CASSLFGHDAGELFF	TGTGCCAGCAGTTTATTCGGACACGATGCCGGGGAGCTGTTTTTT
few	.	TRBV19	TRBJ2-5	CASSLQRGETQYF	TGTGCCAGTAGTCTCCAGAGAGGCGAGACCCAGTACTTC
.	TRBD2	TRBV7-2	TRBJ2-2	CASSLVSGGDTGELFF	TGTGCCAGCAGCTTAGTCTCCGGGGGGGACACCGGGGAGCTGTTTTTT
few	.	TRBV7-2	TRBJ2-3	CASSRSTSEVPDTQYF	TGTGCCAGCAGCCGGAGTACGAGCGAAGTCCCAGATACGCAGTATTTT
once	TRBD2	TRBV10-3	TRBJ2-4	CAIRESAGEQYF	TGTGCCATCAGGGAGTCGGCGGGGGAGCAGTACTTC
.	.	TRBV12-3/TRBV12-4	TRBJ1-5	CASSSSPQAGQPQHF	TGTGCCAGCAGTTCGTCCCCACAGGCGGGTCAGCCCCAGCATTTT
.	TRBD2	TRBV20-1	TRBJ2-7	CSARGLAGGNYEQYF	TGCAGTGCTAGAGGTCTAGCGGGGGGGAACTACGAGCAGTACTTC
once	.	TRBV29-1	TRBJ2-7	CSVYGARGYEQYF	TGCAGCGTTTACGGAGCCCGCGGCTACGAGCAGTACTTC
many	TRBD2	TRBV7-2	TRBJ2-5	CASSPVASGTQYF	TGTGCCAGCAGCCCGGTGGCTAGCGGGACCCAGTACTTC
few	.	TRBV16	TRBJ1-2	CASSQSSRGGYTF	TGTGCCAGCAGCCAATCATCCAGGGGCGGCTACACCTTC
few	.	TRBV29-1	TRBJ2-3	CSVEGGAPSTDTQYF	TGCAGCGTAGAGGGCGGGGCACCCAGCACAGATACGCAGTATTTT
.	TRBD2	TRBV11-2	TRBJ2-1	CASSLAGAGGYNEQFF	TGTGCCAGCAGCTTAGCGGGTGCGGGGGGCTACAATGAGCAGTTCTTC
few	.	TRBV2	TRBJ1-1	CASSVFQGVEEGTEAFF	TGTGCCAGCAGTGTCTTCCAGGGAGTTGAGGAAGGCACTGAAGCTTTCTTT
few	.	TRBV6-2/TRBV6-3	TRBJ1-2	CASSDRGYTF	TGTGCCAGCTCTGATCGTGGCTACACCTTC
.	TRBD2	TRBV12-3/TRBV12-4	TRBJ2-1	CASSFGASGVYEQFF	TGTGCCAGCAGTTTCGGGGCTAGCGGGGTCTATGAGCAGTTCTTC
once	.	TRBV20-1	TRBJ1-5	CSAPGIKGNQPQHF	TGCAGTGCCCCGGGAATTAAGGGGAATCAGCCCCAGCATTTT
once	TRBD2	TRBV20-1	TRBJ2-3	CSARLLSPGGVITDTQYF	TGCAGTGCTAGACTTTTATCCCCGGGGGGGGTAATCACAGATACGCAGTATTTT